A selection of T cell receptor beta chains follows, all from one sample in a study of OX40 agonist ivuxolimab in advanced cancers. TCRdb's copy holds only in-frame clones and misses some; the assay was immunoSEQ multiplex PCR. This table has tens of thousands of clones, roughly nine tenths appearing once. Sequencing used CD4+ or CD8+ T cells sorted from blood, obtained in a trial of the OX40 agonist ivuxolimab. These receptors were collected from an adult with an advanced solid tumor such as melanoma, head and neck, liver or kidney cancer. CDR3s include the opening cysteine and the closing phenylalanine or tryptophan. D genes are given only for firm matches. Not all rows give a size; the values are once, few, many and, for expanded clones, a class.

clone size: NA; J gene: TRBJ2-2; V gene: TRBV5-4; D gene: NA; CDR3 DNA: TGTGCCAGCGCTTCCTGGGGGAACACCGGGGAGCTGTTTTTT; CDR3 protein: CASASWGNTGELFF
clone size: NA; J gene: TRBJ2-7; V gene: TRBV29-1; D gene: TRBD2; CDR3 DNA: TGCAGCGTTGAAGATCCCGGGGGGTACGAGCAGTACTTC; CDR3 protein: CSVEDPGGYEQYF
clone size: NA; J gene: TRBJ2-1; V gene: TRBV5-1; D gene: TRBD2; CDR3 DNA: TGCGCCAGCAGCTTGAGCCTAGCGGGTGATCCCTCCTACAATGAGCAGTTCTTC; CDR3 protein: CASSLSLAGDPSYNEQFF
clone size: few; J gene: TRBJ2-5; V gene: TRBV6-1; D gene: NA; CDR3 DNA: TGTGCCAGCAGGCCTCCCGGGGTGACGGAGACCCAGTACTTC; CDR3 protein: CASRPPGVTETQYF
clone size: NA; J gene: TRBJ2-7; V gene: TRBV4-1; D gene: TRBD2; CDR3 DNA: TGCGCCAGCAGCCTGAGGGCTAGCGGGGCGTGGAACGAGCAGTACTTC; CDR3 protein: CASSLRASGAWNEQYF
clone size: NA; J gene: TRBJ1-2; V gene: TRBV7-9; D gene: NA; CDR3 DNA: TGTGCCAGCAGCTGGTCAGAGTACTATGGCTACACCTTC; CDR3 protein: CASSWSEYYGYTF
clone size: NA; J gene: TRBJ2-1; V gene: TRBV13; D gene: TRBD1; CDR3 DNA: TGTGCCAGCAGCCACAGTGGGACAGGGGTAGAGGGTCGGTTAAATGAGCAGTTCTTC; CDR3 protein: CASSHSGTGVEGRLNEQFF
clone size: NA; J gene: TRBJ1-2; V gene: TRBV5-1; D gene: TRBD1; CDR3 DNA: TGCGCCAGCAGCTTCGTAGGGGGCCCGAGGATGGATTATGGCTACACCTTC; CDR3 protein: CASSFVGGPRMDYGYTF
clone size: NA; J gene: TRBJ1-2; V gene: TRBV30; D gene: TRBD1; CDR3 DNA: TGTGCCTGGGACAGGGGGCCGCACTATGGCTACACCTTC; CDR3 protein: CAWDRGPHYGYTF
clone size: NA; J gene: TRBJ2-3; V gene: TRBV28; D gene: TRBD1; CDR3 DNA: TGTGCCAGCAGTTTAGAGACAGGGGACACAGATACGCAGTATTTT; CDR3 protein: CASSLETGDTDTQYF
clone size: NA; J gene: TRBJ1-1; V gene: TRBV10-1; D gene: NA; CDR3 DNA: TGCGCCAGCAGTGGGCTGAACACTGAAGCTTTCTTT; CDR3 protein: CASSGLNTEAFF
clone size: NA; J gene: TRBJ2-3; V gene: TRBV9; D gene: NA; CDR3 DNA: TGTGCCAGCAGCGTAACGACGCGAAGCCCCACAGATACGCAGTATTTT; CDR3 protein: CASSVTTRSPTDTQYF
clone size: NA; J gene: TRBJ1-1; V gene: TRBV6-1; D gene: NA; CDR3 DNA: TGTGCCGGGGAGAACACTGAAGCTTTCTTT; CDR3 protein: CAGENTEAFF
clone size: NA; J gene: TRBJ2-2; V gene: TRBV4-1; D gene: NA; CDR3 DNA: TGCGCCAGCAGCCAGCGAATTAACACCGGGGAGCTGTTTTTT; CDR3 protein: CASSQRINTGELFF
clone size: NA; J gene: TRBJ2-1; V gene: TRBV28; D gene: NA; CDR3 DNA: TGTGCCAGCAGTTTGGGAGCAGTGGATGAGCAGTTCTTC; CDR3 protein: CASSLGAVDEQFF
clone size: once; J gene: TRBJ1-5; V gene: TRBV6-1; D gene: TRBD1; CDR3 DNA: TGTGCCAGCAGTGCCCTGGAGGGGGCGCGTCAGCCCCAGCATTTT; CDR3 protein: CASSALEGARQPQHF
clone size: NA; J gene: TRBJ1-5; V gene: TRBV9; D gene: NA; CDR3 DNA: TGTGCCAGCTTTCACGGCAGGGCATTTCGCACGATTAGCAATCAGCCCCAGCATTTT; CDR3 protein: CASFHGRAFRTISNQPQHF
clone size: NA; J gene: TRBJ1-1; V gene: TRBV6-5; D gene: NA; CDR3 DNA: TGTGCCAGCAGCCCAGGGGAGATCACTGAAGCTTTCTTT; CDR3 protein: CASSPGEITEAFF
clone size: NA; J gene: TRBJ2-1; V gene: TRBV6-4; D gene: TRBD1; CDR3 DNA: TGTGCCAGCAGTGTTGGGACAGGGGAATATCGTGAGCAGTTCTTC; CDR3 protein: CASSVGTGEYREQFF
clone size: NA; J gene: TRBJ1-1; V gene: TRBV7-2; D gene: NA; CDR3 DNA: TGTGCCAGCAGCTTTTACAGGGTGAACACTGAAGCTTTCTTT; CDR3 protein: CASSFYRVNTEAFF
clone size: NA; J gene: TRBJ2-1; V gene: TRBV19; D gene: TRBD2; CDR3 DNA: TGTGCCAGTAGTGTATCACTAGCGACGGGGCTTCGCGATGAGCAGTTCTTC; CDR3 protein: CASSVSLATGLRDEQFF
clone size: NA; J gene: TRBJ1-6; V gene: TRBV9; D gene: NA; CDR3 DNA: TGTGCCAGCAGCGGAAGACTTGACGTGGACGCCTATAATTCACCCCTCCACTTT; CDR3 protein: CASSGRLDVDAYNSPLHF
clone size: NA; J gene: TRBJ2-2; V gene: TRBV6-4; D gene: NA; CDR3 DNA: TGTGCCAGCAGTGACACGAACACCGGGGAGCTGTTTTTT; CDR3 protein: CASSDTNTGELFF
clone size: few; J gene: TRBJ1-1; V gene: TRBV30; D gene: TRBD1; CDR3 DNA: TGTGCCTGGAACCCGACAGGGATGAACACTGAAGCTTTCTTT; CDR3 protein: CAWNPTGMNTEAFF
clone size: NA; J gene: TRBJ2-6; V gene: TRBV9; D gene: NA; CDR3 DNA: TGTGCCAGTATCTCTGGGGCCAACGTCCTGACTTTC; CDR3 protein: CASISGANVLTF
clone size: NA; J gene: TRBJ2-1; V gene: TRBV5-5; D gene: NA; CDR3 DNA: TGTGCCAGCAGCTGGACAGAGAGCTCCTACAATGAGCAGTTCTTC; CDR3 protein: CASSWTESSYNEQFF
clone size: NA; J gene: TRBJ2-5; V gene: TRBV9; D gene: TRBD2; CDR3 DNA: TGTGCCAGCAGCGTGACTAGCGGGGGGCCCCAAGAGACCCAGTACTTC; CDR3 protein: CASSVTSGGPQETQYF
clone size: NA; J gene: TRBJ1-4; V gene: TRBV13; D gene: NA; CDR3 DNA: TGTGCCAGCAGCCCGGGCGGAGAAAAACTGTTTTTT; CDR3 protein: CASSPGGEKLFF
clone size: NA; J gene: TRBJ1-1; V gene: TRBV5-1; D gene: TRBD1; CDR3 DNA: TGCGCCAGCAGCAGAACGGGACAGCTGAACACTGAAGCTTTCTTT; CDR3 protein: CASSRTGQLNTEAFF
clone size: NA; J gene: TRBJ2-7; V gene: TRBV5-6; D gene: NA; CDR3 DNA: TGTGCCAGCAGCATTCAGTTCTCCTACGAGCAGTACTTC; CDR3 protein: CASSIQFSYEQYF
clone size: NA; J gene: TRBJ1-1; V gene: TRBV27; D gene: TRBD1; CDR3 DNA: TGTGCCAGCACCCCTACAGGGGGTGGTAGTGAAGCTTTCTTT; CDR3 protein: CASTPTGGGSEAFF
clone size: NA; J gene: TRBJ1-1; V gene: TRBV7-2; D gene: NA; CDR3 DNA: TGTGCCAGCAGCTTAAGCGGACGGCCCGTCGGCACTGAAGCTTTCTTT; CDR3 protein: CASSLSGRPVGTEAFF
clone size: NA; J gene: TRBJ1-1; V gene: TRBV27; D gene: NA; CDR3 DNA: TGTGCCAGCAGTTTATCGCGGGGGCGAGGACCGGGTGAAGCTTTCTTT; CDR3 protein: CASSLSRGRGPGEAFF
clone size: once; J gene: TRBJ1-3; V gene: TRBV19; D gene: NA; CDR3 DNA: TGTGCCAGTCGACCGGCGGGGGGCCCTGGAAACACCATATATTTT; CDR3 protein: CASRPAGGPGNTIYF
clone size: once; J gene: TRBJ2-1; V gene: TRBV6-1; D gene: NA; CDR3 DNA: TGTGCCAGCAGTGGATTGGCGGGAAGCTCCTACAATGAGCAGTTCTTC; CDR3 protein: CASSGLAGSSYNEQFF
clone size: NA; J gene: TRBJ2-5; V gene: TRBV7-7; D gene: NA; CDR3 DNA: TGTGCTAGCAGCTTAGATACCAGTTGGAGCCAAGAGACCCAGTACTTC; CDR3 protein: CASSLDTSWSQETQYF
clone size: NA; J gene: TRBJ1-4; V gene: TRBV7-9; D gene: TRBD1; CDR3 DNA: TGTGCCAGCAGCCCCGGACAGGGGGTAAAAAAACTGTTTTTT; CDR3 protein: CASSPGQGVKKLFF
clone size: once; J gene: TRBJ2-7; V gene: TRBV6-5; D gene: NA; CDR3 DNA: TGTGCCAGCAGTTACTCGAAGGTGGGCCTAGAGCAGTACTTC; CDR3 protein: CASSYSKVGLEQYF
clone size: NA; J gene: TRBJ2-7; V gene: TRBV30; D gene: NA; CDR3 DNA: TGTGCCTGGAGTGTCGGGATGGCCCGCCACGAGCAGTACTTC; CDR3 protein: CAWSVGMARHEQYF
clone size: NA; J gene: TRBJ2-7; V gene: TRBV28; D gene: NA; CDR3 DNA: TGTGCCAGCAGTTCCAACGCTGGGGATCGCTACGAGCAGTACTTC; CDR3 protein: CASSSNAGDRYEQYF
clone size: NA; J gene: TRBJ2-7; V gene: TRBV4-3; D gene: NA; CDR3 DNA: TGCGCCAGCAGCCAAGACCAACGGACGGCGGGGTACGAGCAGTACTTC; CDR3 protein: CASSQDQRTAGYEQYF
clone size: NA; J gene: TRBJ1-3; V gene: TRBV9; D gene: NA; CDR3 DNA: TGTGCCAGCAGCGTAGTGGGCTCTGGAAACACCATATATTTT; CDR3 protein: CASSVVGSGNTIYF
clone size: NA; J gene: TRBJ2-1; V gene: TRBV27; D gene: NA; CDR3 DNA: TGTGCCAGCAGCAGGACCTCCTACAATGAGCAGTTCTTC; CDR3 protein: CASSRTSYNEQFF
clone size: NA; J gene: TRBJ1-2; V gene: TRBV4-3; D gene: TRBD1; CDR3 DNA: TGCGCCAGCAGCCAAGTTATTCTGGGACAGGATAACTATGGCTACACCTTC; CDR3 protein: CASSQVILGQDNYGYTF
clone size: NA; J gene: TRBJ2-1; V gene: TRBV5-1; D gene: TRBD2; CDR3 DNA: TGCGCCAGCAGCTTGCCTTCTAGCGGGAGTAGAATTGAGCAGTTCTTC; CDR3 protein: CASSLPSSGSRIEQFF
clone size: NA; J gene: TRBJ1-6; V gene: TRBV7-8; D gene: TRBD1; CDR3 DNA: TGTGCCAGCAGCCCCCTGACAGGGAGGGGTTCACCCCTCCACTTT; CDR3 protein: CASSPLTGRGSPLHF
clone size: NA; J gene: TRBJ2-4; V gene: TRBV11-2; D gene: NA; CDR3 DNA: TGTGCCAGCAGCTTAGGTCGCCCCCGGGGAGCCAAAAACATTCAGTACTTC; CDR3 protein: CASSLGRPRGAKNIQYF
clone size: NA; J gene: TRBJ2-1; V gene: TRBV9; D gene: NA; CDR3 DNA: TGTGCCAGCAGCGTAGTAGGGGGTTACAATGAGCAGTTCTTC; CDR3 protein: CASSVVGGYNEQFF
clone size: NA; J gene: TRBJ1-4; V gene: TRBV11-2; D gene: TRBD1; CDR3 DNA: TGTGCCAGCAGGAGACAGGGGTTTGGCGAAAAACTGTTTTTT; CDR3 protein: CASRRQGFGEKLFF